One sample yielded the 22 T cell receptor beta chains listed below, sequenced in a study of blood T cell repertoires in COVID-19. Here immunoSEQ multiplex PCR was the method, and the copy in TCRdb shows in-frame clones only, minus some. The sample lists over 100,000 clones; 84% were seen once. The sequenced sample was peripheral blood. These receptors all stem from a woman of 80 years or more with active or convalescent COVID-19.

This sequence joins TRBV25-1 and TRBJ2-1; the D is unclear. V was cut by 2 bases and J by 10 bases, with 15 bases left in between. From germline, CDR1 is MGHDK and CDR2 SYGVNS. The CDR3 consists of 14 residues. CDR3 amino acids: CASSEMYSHPEQFF. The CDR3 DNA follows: TGTGCCAGCAGTGAAATGTACTCCCATCCGGAGCAGTTCTTC.

CDR3 residues: CASSPASGGRHNEQFF. The DNA of the CDR3 is TGTGCCAGCAGCCCCGCGTCTGGCGGGAGACACAATGAGCAGTTCTTC. The rearrangement uses TRBV11-2 and TRBJ2-1; TRBD2 matches 7 bases. J gave up 5 bases and V 5 bases, and 12 bases lay outside the gene matches. Germline V gene data show CDR1 as SGHAT and CDR2 as FQNNGV. The CDR3 spans 16 residues.

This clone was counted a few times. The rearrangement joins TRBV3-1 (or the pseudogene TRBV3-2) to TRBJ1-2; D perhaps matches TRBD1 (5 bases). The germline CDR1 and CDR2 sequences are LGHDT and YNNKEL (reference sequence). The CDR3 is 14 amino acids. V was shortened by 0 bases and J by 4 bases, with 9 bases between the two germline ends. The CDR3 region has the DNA TGTGCCAGCAGCCAAGAGAACGGGGGCTATGGCTACACCTTC. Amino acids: CASSQENGGYGYTF.

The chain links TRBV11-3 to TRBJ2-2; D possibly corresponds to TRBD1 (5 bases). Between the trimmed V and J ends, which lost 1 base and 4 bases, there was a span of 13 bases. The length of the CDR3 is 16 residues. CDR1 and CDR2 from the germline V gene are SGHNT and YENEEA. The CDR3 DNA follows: TGTGCCAGCAGCTTAGGGGTAGCAGGGTTCACCGGGGAGCTGTTTTTT. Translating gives CASSLGVAGFTGELFF. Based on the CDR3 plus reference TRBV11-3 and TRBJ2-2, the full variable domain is EAGVVQSPRYKIIEKKQPVAFWCNPISGHNTLYWYLQNLGQGPELLIRYENEEAVDDSQLPKDRFSAERLKGVDSTLKIQPAELGDSAVYLCASSLGVAGFTGELFFGEGSRLTVL.

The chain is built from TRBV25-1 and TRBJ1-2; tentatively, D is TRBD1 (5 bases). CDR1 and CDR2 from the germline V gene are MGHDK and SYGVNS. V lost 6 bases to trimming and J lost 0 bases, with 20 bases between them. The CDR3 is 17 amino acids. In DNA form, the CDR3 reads TGTGCCAGCAGATCCCCAGGTCAGGACATAGCTAACTATGGCTACACCTTC. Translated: CASRSPGQDIANYGYTF.

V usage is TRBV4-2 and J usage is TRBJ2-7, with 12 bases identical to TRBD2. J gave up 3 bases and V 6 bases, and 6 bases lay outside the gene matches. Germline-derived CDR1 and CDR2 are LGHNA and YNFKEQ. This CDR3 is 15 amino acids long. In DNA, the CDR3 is TGTGCCAGCAGGATGACTAGCGGGAGCCACTACGAGCAGTACTTC. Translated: CASRMTSGSHYEQYF.

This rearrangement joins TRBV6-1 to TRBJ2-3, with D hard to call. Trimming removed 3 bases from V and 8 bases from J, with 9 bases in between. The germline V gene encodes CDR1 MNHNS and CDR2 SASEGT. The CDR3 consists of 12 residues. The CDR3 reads CASSDQTVTQYF. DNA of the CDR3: TGTGCCAGCAGTGACCAGACTGTTACGCAGTATTTT.

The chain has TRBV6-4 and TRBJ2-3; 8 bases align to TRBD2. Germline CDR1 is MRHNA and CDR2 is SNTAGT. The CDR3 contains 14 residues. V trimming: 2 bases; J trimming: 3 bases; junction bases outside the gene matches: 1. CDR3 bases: TGTGCCAGCAGTGACGAGCGGGAGACAGATACGCAGTATTTT. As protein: CASSDERETDTQYF.

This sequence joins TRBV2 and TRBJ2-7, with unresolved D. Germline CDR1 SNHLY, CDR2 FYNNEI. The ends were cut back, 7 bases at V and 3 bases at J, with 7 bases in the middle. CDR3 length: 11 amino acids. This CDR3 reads CASMRVYEQYF. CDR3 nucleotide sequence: TGTGCCAGCATGAGAGTCTACGAGCAGTACTTC.

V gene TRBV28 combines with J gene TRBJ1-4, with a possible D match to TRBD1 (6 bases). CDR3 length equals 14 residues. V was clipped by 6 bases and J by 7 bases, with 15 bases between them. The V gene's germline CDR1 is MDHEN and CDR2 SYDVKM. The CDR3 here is CASRGQPPIEKLFF. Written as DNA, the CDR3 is TGTGCCAGCAGAGGACAGCCACCCATTGAAAAACTGTTTTTT.

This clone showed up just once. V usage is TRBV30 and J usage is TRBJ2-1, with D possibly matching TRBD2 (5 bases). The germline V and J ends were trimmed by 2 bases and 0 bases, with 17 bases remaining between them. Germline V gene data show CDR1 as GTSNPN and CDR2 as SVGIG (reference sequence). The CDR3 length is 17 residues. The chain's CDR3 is CAWSKPRLPISYNEQFF. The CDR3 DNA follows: TGTGCCTGGAGTAAACCCCGACTACCTATCTCCTACAATGAGCAGTTCTTC.

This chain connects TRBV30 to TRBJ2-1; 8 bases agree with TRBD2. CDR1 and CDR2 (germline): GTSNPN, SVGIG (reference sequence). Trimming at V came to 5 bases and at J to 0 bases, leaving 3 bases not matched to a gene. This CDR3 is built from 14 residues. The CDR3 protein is CAWVSGSSYNEQFF. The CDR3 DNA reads TGTGCCTGGGTCAGCGGGAGCTCCTACAATGAGCAGTTCTTC.

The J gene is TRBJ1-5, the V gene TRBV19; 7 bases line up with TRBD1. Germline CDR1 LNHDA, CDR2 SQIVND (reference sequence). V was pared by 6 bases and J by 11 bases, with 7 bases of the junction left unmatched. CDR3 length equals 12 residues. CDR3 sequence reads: CASSVQGLTQHF. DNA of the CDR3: TGTGCCAGTAGCGTACAGGGGCTAACCCAGCATTTT. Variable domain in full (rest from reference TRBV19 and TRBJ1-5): DGGITQSPKYLFRKEGQNVTLSCEQNLNHDAMYWYRQDPGQGLRLIYYSQIVNDFQKGDIAEGYSVSREKKESFPLTVTSAQKNPTAFYLCASSVQGLTQHFGDGTRLSIL.

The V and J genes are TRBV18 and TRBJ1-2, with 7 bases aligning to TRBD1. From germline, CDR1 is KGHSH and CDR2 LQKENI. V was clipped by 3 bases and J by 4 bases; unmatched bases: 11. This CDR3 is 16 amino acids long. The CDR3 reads CASSPKGQPRPYGYTF. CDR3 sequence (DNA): TGTGCCAGCTCACCCAAGGGACAGCCCCGGCCCTATGGCTACACCTTC. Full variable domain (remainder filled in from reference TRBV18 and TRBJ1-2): NAGVMQNPRHLVRRRGQEARLRCSPMKGHSHVYWYRQLPEEGLKFMVYLQKENIIDESGMPKERFSAEFPKEGPSILRIQQVVRGDSAAYFCASSPKGQPRPYGYTFGSGTRLTVV.

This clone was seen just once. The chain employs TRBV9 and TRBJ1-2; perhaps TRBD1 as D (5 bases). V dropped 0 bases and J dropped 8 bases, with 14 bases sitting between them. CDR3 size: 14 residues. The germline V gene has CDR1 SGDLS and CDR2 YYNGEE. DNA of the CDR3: TGTGCCAGCAGCGTAGAGCCAGGGCTGGGGGGCTACACCTTC. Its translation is CASSVEPGLGGYTF. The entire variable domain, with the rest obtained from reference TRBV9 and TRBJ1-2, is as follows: DSGVTQTPKHLITATGQRVTLRCSPRSGDLSVYWYQQSLDQGLQFLIQYYNGEERAKGNILERFSAQQFPDLHSELNLSSLELGDSALYFCASSVEPGLGGYTFGSGTRLTVV.

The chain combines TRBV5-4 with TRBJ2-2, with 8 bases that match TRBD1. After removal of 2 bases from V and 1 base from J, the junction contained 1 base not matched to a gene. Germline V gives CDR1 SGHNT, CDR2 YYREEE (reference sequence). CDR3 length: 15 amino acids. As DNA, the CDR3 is TGTGCCAGCAGCTTTGGGACAGGGAACACCGGGGAGCTGTTTTTT. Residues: CASSFGTGNTGELFF. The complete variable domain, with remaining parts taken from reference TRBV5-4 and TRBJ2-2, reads ETGVTQSPTHLIKTRGQQVTLRCSSQSGHNTVSWYQQALGQGPQFIFQYYREEENGRGNFPPRFSGLQFPNYSSELNVNALELDDSALYLCASSFGTGNTGELFFGEGSRLTVL.

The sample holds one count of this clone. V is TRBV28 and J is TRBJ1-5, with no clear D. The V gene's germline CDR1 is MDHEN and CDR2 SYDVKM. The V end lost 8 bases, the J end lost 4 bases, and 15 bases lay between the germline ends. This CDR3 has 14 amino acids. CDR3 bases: TGTGCCAGCGTGTTGGAGGAGAATAATCAGCCCCAGCATTTT. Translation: CASVLEENNQPQHF.

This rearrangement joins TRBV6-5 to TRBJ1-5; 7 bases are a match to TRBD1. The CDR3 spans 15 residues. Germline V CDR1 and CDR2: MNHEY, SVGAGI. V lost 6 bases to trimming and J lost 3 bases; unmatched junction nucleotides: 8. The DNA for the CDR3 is TGTGCCAGCAGCAGGGAAGACAGGGACAATCAGCCCCAGCATTTT. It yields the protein CASSREDRDNQPQHF.

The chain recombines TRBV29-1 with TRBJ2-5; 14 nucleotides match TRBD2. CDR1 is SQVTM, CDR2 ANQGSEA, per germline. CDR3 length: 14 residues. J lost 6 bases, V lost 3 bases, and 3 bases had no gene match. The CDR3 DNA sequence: TGCAGCGTTGAGCGGACTAGCGGGAGGAAGACCCAGTACTTC. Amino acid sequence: CSVERTSGRKTQYF.

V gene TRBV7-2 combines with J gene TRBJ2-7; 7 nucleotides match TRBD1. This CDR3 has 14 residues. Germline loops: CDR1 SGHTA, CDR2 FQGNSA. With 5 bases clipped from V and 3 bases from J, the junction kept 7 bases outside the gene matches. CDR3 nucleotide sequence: TGTGCCAGCAGCCTCGACAGGGTCCGCTACGAGCAGTACTTC. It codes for CASSLDRVRYEQYF.

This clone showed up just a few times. The CDR3 DNA sequence: TGTGCCAGCAGCCAATCCGGGACTCGCACAGATACGCAGTATTTT. It specifies CASSQSGTRTDTQYF. The rearrangement uses TRBV3-1 (or the pseudogene TRBV3-2) and TRBJ2-3, with D possibly matching TRBD2 (6 bases). The germline V and J ends were trimmed by 2 bases and 1 base, with 10 bases remaining between them. The germline gives CDR1 LGHDT, CDR2 YNNKEL (reference sequence). The CDR3 consists of 15 residues.

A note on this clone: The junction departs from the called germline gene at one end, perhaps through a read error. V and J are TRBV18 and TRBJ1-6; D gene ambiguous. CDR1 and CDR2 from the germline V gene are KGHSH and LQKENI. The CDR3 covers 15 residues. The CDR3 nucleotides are TGTGCCAGCTCACTCGATTCCGGGTTCCTTTCAGCCCTCCACTTT. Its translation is CASSLDSGFLSALHF.